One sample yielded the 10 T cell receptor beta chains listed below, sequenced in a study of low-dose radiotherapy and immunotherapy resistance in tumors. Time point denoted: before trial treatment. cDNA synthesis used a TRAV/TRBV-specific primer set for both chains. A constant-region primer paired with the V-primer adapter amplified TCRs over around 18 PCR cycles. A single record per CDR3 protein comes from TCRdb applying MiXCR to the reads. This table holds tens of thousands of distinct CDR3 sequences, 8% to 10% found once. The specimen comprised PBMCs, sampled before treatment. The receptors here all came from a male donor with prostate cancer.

The CDR3: CASSITSGISSYNEQYF. The CDR3 DNA reads TGTGCCAGTAGTATCACTAGCGGGATTAGCTCCTACAATGAGCAGTACTTC. The J gene is TRBJ2-7, the V gene TRBV19; 10 bases agree with TRBD2. The CDR3 extends over 17 amino acids. Germline V lookup: CDR1 LNHDA, CDR2 SQIVND (reference sequence). J lost 7 bases, V lost 3 bases, and 15 bases had no gene match.

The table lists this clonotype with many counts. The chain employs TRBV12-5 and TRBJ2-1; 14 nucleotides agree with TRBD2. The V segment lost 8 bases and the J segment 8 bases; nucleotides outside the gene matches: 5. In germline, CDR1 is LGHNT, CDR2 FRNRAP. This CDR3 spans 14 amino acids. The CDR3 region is CASTPGLAGDEQFF. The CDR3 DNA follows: TGTGCTAGTACCCCGGGACTAGCGGGAGATGAGCAGTTCTTC.

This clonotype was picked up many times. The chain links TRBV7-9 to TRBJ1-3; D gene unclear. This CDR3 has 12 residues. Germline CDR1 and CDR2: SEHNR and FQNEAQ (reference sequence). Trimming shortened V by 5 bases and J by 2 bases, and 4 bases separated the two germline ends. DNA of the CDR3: TGTGCCAGCAGCCCGACTGGAAACACCATATATTTT. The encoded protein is CASSPTGNTIYF.

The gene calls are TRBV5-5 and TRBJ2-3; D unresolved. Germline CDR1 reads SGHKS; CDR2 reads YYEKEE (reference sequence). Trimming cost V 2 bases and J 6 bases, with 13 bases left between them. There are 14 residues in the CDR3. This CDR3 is CASSLDPASDTQYF. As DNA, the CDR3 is TGTGCCAGCAGCTTAGACCCCGCCTCGGATACGCAGTATTTT.

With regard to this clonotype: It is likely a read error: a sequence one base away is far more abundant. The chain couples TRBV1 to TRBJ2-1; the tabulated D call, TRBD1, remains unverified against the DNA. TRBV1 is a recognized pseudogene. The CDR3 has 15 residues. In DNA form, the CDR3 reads TGCGCCAGCAGCCAAGGGACAGGGGGCAGGGATGAGCAGGTCTTC. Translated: CASSQGTGGRDEQVF.

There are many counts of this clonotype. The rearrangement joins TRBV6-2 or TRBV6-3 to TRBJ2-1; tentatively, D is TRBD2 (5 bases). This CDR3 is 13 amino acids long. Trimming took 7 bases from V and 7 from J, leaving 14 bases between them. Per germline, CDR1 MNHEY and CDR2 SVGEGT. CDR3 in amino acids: CASIDAEGNEQFF. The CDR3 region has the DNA TGTGCCAGCATCGACGCCGAGGGTAATGAGCAGTTCTTC.

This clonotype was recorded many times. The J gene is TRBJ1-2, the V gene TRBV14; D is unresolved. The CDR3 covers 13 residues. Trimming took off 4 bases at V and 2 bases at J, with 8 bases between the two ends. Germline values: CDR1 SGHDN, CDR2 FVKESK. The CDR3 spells CASSPGRNYGYTF. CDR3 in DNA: TGTGCCAGCAGCCCCGGACGGAACTATGGCTACACCTTC.

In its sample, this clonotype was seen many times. Here the CDR3 DNA reads TGTGCCAGCAGTTCCGCCGAAGGGACAGGTTCCTACGAGCAGTACTTC. This sequence encodes CASSSAEGTGSYEQYF. The rearrangement links TRBV12-3 or TRBV12-4 to TRBJ2-7; 8 nucleotides line up with TRBD1. The CDR3 length is 16 residues. V was pared by 4 bases and J by 1 base, with 9 bases of the junction left unmatched.

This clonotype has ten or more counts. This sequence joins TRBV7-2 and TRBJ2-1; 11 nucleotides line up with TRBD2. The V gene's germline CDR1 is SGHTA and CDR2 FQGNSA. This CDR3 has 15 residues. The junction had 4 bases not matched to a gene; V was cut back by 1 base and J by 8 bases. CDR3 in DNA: TGTGCCAGCAGCTTAGTATTACTAGCGGGAGATGAGCAGTTCTTC. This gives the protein CASSLVLLAGDEQFF.

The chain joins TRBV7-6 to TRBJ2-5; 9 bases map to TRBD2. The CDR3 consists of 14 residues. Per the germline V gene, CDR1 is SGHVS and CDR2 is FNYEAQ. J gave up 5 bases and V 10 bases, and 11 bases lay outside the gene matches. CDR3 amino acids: CATEGERGEETQYF. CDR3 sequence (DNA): TGTGCCACCGAGGGGGAGCGGGGGGAGGAGACCCAGTACTTC.